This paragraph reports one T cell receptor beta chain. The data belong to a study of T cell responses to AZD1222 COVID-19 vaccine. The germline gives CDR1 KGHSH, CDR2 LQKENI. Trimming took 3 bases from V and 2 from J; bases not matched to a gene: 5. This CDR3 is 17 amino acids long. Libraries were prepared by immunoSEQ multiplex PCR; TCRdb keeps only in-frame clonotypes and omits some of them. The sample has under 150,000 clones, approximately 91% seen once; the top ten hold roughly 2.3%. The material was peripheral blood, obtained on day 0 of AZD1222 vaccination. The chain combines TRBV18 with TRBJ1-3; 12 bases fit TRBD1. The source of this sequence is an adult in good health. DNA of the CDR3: TGTGCCAGCTCACCTTCCGGGACAGGGGGCACTGGAAACACCATATATTTT. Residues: CASSPSGTGGTGNTIYF.